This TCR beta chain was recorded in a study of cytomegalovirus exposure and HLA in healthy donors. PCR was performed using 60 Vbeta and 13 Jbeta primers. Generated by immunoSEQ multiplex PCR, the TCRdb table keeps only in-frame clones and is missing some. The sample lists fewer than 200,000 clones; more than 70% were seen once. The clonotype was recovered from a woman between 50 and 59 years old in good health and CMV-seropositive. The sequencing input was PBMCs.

CDR3 DNA: TGTGCCAGCAGTTCAGTCAGGGGGTACGAGCAGTACTTC. Translated: CASSSVRGYEQYF. The chain has TRBV6-6 and TRBJ2-7, with TRBD1 matching over 7 bases. V shed 4 bases and J 4 bases; nucleotides not matched to a gene: 4. This CDR3 spans 13 amino acids. The germline gives CDR1 MNHNY, CDR2 SVGAGI (reference sequence).